This T cell receptor (beta chain) emerged from a study of STAT3 mutations in large granular lymphocyte leukemia. About the research overall: Among longitudinally sequenced T-LGLL patients, roughly half had canonical activating STAT3 mutations detected. Notes on the study in general: Clonal expansion was inferred from other time points because no sample existed at each clone's first appearance. At least one immunodominant TCR beta clonotype appeared in every T-cell large granular lymphocyte leukemia patient.

The V end was cut by 6 bases, the J end by 1 base, with 10 bases between. The CDR3 covers 14 residues. CDR1 and CDR2 (germline): MNHNY, SVGAGI (reference sequence). Tens of thousands of productive templates were obtained per sample on average. The protocol was immunoSEQ multiplex PCR, while the TCRdb copy is restricted to in-frame clones and leaves out a portion. Of roughly 46,000 clones listed, 81% are singletons. On this clone: As yet, its antigen is unknown.

The chain carries TRBV6-6 and TRBJ1-3; D not certain. The sequencing sample was made of PBMCs. The source of this sequence is a human donor with T large granular lymphocyte leukemia. Some clones in this sample may be carry-over from other donors' samples. As DNA, the CDR3 is TGTGCCAGCAGCTTATCACGATCTGGAAACACCATATATTTT. This sequence encodes CASSLSRSGNTIYF.